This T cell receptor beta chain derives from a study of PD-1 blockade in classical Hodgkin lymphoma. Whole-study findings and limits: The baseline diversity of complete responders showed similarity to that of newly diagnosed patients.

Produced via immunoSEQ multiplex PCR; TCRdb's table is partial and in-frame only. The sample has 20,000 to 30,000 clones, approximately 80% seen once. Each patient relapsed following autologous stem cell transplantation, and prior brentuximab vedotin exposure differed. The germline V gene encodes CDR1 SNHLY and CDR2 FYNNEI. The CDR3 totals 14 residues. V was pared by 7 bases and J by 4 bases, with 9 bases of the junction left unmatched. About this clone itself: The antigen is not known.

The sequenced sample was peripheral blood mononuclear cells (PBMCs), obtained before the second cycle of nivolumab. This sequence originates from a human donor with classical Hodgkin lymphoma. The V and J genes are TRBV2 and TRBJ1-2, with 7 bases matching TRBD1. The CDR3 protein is CASKRQGGRYGYTF. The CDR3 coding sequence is TGTGCCAGCAAAAGACAGGGCGGACGCTATGGCTACACCTTC. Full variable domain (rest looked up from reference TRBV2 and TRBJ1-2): EPEVTQTPSHQVTQMGQEVILRCVPISNHLYFYWYRQILGQKVEFLVSFYNNEISEKSEIFDDQFSVERPDGSNFTLKIRSTKLEDSAMYFCASKRQGGRYGYTFGSGTRLTVV.